One and the same sample provided the 17 T cell receptor beta chains below, sequenced in a study of T cell repertoires in cytomegalovirus infection (dated by TCRdb to about 2019). The instrument was an Illumina HiSeq 1500. TCRdb trimmed the raw reads at Q25, called clones with MiXCR and kept productive beta chains. Each entry is one CDR3 protein sequence, shown with its most common DNA and genes. The sample includes about 920,000 distinct CDR3 sequences, with approximately 33% observed a single time. Of the sample, 13% is held by the ten largest clones. These receptors are not linked to any known antigen. The sample's treatment or condition label is to be understood as: in vitro stimulation with specific CMV peptide epitopes to enrich CMV-specific T cells. The material sequenced was cultured CD8+ T cells from PBMCs, taken from culture after CMV antigen stimulation. These receptors came from a human donor in good health (CMV status not recorded). Some clones in this sample may be carry-over from other donors' samples.

The chain employs TRBV12-3 or TRBV12-4 and TRBJ2-3, with 9 bases lining up with TRBD1. J gave up 2 bases and V 7 bases, and 4 bases lay outside the gene matches. CDR3 length: 14 residues. Here the CDR3 DNA reads TGTGCCAGCATCGGACAGGGGCTCACAGATACGCAGTATTTT. It encodes CASIGQGLTDTQYF.

The chain links TRBV14 to TRBJ1-2; D gene unclear. Trimming shortened V by 0 bases and J by 6 bases, and 14 bases separated the two germline ends. Germline-derived CDR1 and CDR2 are SGHDN and FVKESK. The length of the CDR3 is 15 residues. The CDR3 protein is CASSQDLLGVNGYTF. For the CDR3, the DNA is TGTGCCAGCAGCCAAGATCTTTTGGGAGTCAATGGCTACACCTTC.

This clonotype has ten or more counts. This chain connects TRBV6-2 or TRBV6-3 to TRBJ1-1; D perhaps matches TRBD1 (6 bases). The length of the CDR3 is 15 residues. Germline V gene sequence: CDR1 MNHEY, CDR2 SVGEGT. Trimming took off 2 bases at V and 3 bases at J, with 13 bases between the two ends. CDR3 sequence reads: CASSYVGRGYTEAFF. The CDR3, as DNA: TGTGCCAGCAGTTACGTTGGCAGGGGCTACACTGAAGCTTTCTTT.

CDR3: CASSFGTSTRELFF. DNA of the CDR3: TGTGCCAGCAGTTTTGGGACTTCCACTCGGGAGCTGTTTTTT. V and J are TRBV27 and TRBJ2-2; possible D gene TRBD2, 6 bases. The germline V gene has CDR1 MNHEY and CDR2 SMNVEV (reference sequence). The CDR3 sequence is 14 residues long. Trimming pared 3 bases from V and 9 bases from J, leaving 14 bases between.

The gene calls are TRBV7-6 and TRBJ2-7, with 7 bases fitting TRBD2. The J segment lost 0 bases and the V segment lost 5 bases, leaving 10 bases of the junction unmatched. CDR1 is SGHVS and CDR2 is FNYEAQ in the germline V gene. The CDR3 is 16 amino acids. The chain's CDR3 is CASSVVHASGSYEQYF. The CDR3 bases are TGTGCCAGCAGCGTAGTGCACGCTAGCGGCTCCTACGAGCAGTACTTC.

This clonotype was seen a few times. The CDR3 region is CSAETGRNYGYTF. CDR3 nucleotides: TGCAGTGCTGAGACAGGGAGAAACTATGGCTACACCTTC. J is TRBJ1-2 and V is TRBV20-1; 7 positions agree with TRBD1. CDR1 DFQATT and CDR2 SNEGSKA come from the germline V gene (reference sequence). Trimming took 5 bases from V and 2 from J; bases not matched to a gene: 5. The CDR3 contains 13 residues.

This clonotype was found many times. The chain joins TRBV7-8 to TRBJ1-1, with D unclear. The CDR3 spans 17 residues. Deletions cut 4 bases from V and 0 bases from J, with 18 bases between. Germline V CDR1 and CDR2: SGHVS, FQNEAQ. CDR3: CASSSMTESVMNTEAFF. For the CDR3, the DNA is TGTGCCAGCAGCTCGATGACGGAATCGGTCATGAACACTGAAGCTTTCTTT. Full variable domain (remainder filled in from reference TRBV7-8 and TRBJ1-1): GAGVSQSPRYKVAKRGQDVALRCDPISGHVSLFWYQQALGQGPEFLTYFQNEAQLDKSGLPSDRFFAERPEGSVSTLKIQRTQQEDSAVYLCASSSMTESVMNTEAFFGQGTRLTVV.

CDR3 in amino acids: CASSELLNAGELFF. DNA of the CDR3: TGTGCCAGCAGTGAACTCCTAAACGCCGGGGAGCTGTTTTTT. The chain links TRBV6-1 to TRBJ2-2; D gene ambiguous. The germline V gene encodes CDR1 MNHNS and CDR2 SASEGT. This CDR3 region has 14 residues. The germline V and J ends were trimmed by 2 bases and 6 bases, with 10 bases remaining between them.

This clonotype has more than one count but fewer than ten. The V call is TRBV6-6, the J call TRBJ2-1; 10 nucleotides line up with TRBD1. Losses at the gene ends were 8 bases for V and 5 bases for J; bases not matched to a gene: 12. The germline CDR1 and CDR2 sequences are MNHNY and SVGAGI (reference sequence). The CDR3 runs 16 residues. For the CDR3, the DNA is TGTGCCAGCTTACCCCGGACAGGGGGGGAGGACAATGAGCAGTTCTTC. Protein sequence: CASLPRTGGEDNEQFF.

The rearrangement joins TRBV12-3 or TRBV12-4 to TRBJ2-1; D might be TRBD1 or TRBD2, each matching 5 bases. CDR3 length: 13 residues. Deletions cut 7 bases from V and 9 bases from J, with 16 bases between. As DNA, the CDR3 is TGTGCCAGCACTGGGACGGGTCGTATTGAGCAGTTCTTC. This encodes CASTGTGRIEQFF.

The chain is built from TRBV27 and TRBJ2-1, with 7 bases that match TRBD2. V shed 3 bases, J shed 5 bases, and the junction held 13 bases outside the gene matches. The CDR3 has 17 residues. Per the germline V gene, CDR1 is MNHEY and CDR2 is SMNVEV (reference sequence). The CDR3 spells CASSLFPPGLRDNEQFF. CDR3 bases: TGTGCCAGCAGTTTGTTCCCACCGGGACTACGAGACAATGAGCAGTTCTTC.

The chain couples TRBV28 to TRBJ2-7; 11 bases are shared with TRBD2. Trimming cost V 6 bases and J 9 bases; bases outside gene matches: 7. CDR3 length equals 13 residues. CDR1 and CDR2 from the germline V gene are MDHEN and SYDVKM. The chain's CDR3 is CASSLSLAGVQYV. The CDR3 nucleotides are TGTGCCAGCAGCCTTTCACTAGCGGGGGTGCAGTACGTC.

This chain joins TRBV19 and TRBJ2-1; the D gene could be TRBD1 or TRBD2 (5 bases each). Germline V lookup: CDR1 LNHDA, CDR2 SQIVND (reference sequence). CDR3 length equals 14 residues. Trimming took 5 bases from V and 6 from J, leaving 14 bases between them. The CDR3 loop is CASSDRDEPNEQFF. CDR3 DNA: TGTGCCAGTAGTGACCGGGACGAGCCCAATGAGCAGTTCTTC.

This sequence joins TRBV5-8 and TRBJ2-3, with a possible D match to TRBD1 (5 bases). Germline V gene lookup returns CDR1 SGHTS and CDR2 YDEGEE. The CDR3 spans 14 residues. Trimming left V 4 bases short and J 2 bases short, with 11 bases between. DNA for the CDR3: TGTGCCAGCAGCATAGGGGTCACCACAGATACGCAGTATTTT. It specifies CASSIGVTTDTQYF.

The CDR3 DNA reads as TGTGCCAGCAGCCCCCGCCCACAATCCTACAATGAGCAGTTCTTC. This sequence encodes CASSPRPQSYNEQFF. The gene calls are TRBV7-9 and TRBJ2-1; no definite D call. The length of the CDR3 is 15 residues. The V and J ends lost 5 bases and 1 base respectively, with 12 bases between them. CDR1 SEHNR and CDR2 FQNEAQ come from the germline V gene (reference sequence).

Details on this clonotype: One base away lies a much larger clone, so this may be a sequencing read error. DNA for the CDR3: TGTGCCAGCAGACATTACCCGGCAGGGCCAAGCACAGATACGCAGTATTTT. Protein product: CASRHYPAGPSTDTQYF. The rearrangement links TRBV7-2 to TRBJ2-3, with D perhaps TRBD1 (5 bases). V was trimmed by 6 bases and J by 0 bases, leaving 19 bases between them. The CDR3 length is 17 residues. CDR1 and CDR2 (germline): SGHTA, FQGNSA.

This clonotype was counted many times. The rearrangement joins TRBV7-9 to TRBJ2-6, with 7 positions matching TRBD1. Germline CDR1 SEHNR, CDR2 FQNEAQ (reference sequence). V was pared by 0 bases and J by 0 bases, with 5 bases of the junction left unmatched. This CDR3 has 18 amino acids. This CDR3 reads CASSLADRRSSGANVLTF. In DNA, the CDR3 is TGTGCCAGCAGCTTAGCGGACAGGAGGAGCTCTGGGGCCAACGTCCTGACTTTC.